The 20 T cell receptor beta chains in this list originate from one sample, sequenced in a study of blood T cell repertoires in COVID-19. Data came from immunoSEQ multiplex PCR; TCRdb stores just in-frame clones and leaves some out. The data show roughly 41,000 clones, about 90% seen once. The sequenced sample was peripheral blood. All receptors derive from a man aged 55-75 years with acute or convalescent COVID-19.

The chain carries TRBV30 and TRBJ1-2; TRBD1 agrees at 8 bases. Germline CDR1 is GTSNPN and CDR2 is SVGIG (reference sequence). The V gene end was trimmed by 3 bases and the J gene end by 5 bases; junction bases not matched to a gene: 8. The CDR3 sequence is 14 residues long. The CDR3: CAWRQTGGGYGYTF. The CDR3 nucleotides read TGTGCCTGGAGGCAAACAGGGGGAGGTTATGGCTACACCTTC.

The chain employs TRBV19 and TRBJ2-2; D may be TRBD2 (6 bases). V was trimmed by 3 bases and J by 4 bases, leaving 12 bases between them. Germline-derived CDR1 and CDR2 are LNHDA and SQIVND (reference sequence). This CDR3 region has 15 residues. CDR3 sequence (DNA): TGTGCCAGTAGTATGGAGGGTCAGTCCACCGGGGAGCTGTTTTTT. Encoded protein: CASSMEGQSTGELFF.

The gene calls are TRBV11-2 and TRBJ2-5; TRBD2 is a possible D gene (7 bases). Germline V gene lookup returns CDR1 SGHAT and CDR2 FQNNGV. The CDR3 loop spans 14 amino acids. V shed 5 bases and J shed 4 bases, with 14 bases lying between them. The chain's CDR3 is CASSRIAGAETQYF. The CDR3 nucleotides read TGTGCCAGCAGCCGAATCGCGGGGGCAGAGACCCAGTACTTC.

The gene calls are TRBV7-6 and TRBJ1-1, with a weak D call TRBD1 (5 bases). The CDR3 runs 17 residues. Germline CDR1 reads SGHVS; CDR2 reads FNYEAQ. The germline V and J ends were trimmed by 0 bases and 4 bases, with 18 bases remaining between them. This CDR3 is CASSLALGGSELTEAFF. The CDR3 DNA follows: TGTGCCAGCAGCTTAGCGCTGGGGGGATCTGAACTCACTGAAGCTTTCTTT.

V gene TRBV3-1 (or the pseudogene TRBV3-2) combines with J gene TRBJ2-2, with D perhaps TRBD2 (5 bases). The germline V gene encodes CDR1 LGHDT and CDR2 YNNKEL (reference sequence). V lost 0 bases and J 1 base, leaving 9 bases between the germline ends. This CDR3 is 16 amino acids long. This chain's CDR3 is CASSQDSRENTGELFF. CDR3 sequence (DNA): TGTGCCAGCAGCCAAGATTCACGGGAGAACACCGGGGAGCTGTTTTTT.

This clone has just a few counts. The chain's CDR3 is CASSTTGLSYYGYTF. The DNA for the CDR3 is TGTGCCAGTAGTACGACAGGGTTGTCCTACTATGGCTACACCTTC. This sequence joins TRBV19 and TRBJ1-2; TRBD1 aligns across 7 bases. Germline trimming cut 4 bases from V and 3 bases from J; bases unmatched to any gene: 8. The CDR3 runs to 15 residues. Germline CDR1 is LNHDA and CDR2 is SQIVND (reference sequence).

V is TRBV9 and J is TRBJ2-7, with a weak D call TRBD2 (5 bases). Germline V CDR1 and CDR2: SGDLS, YYNGEE. The V end was cut by 3 bases, the J end by 7 bases, with 17 bases between. The CDR3 contains 14 residues. The CDR3 protein is CASSDGLETGEQYF. The CDR3 DNA is TGTGCCAGCAGCGACGGACTGGAGACGGGGGAGCAGTACTTC.

The chain couples TRBV5-6 to TRBJ1-3; D not certain. Deletions cut 4 bases from V and 0 bases from J, with 14 bases between. This CDR3 has 16 amino acids. The germline gives CDR1 SGHDT, CDR2 YYEEEE. CDR3 in amino acids: CASSPGRVGSGNTIYF. The DNA of the CDR3 is TGTGCCAGCAGCCCCGGGAGGGTGGGCTCTGGAAACACCATATATTTT.

The chain links TRBV6-4 to TRBJ2-2; a possible D gene is TRBD1 (6 bases). This CDR3 contains 14 residues. Looked up from germline, CDR1 is MRHNA and CDR2 is SNTAGT. V lost 5 bases and J lost 1, with 8 bases in between. CDR3 residues: CASSKQGNTGELFF. The CDR3, as DNA: TGTGCCAGCAGTAAACAGGGGAACACCGGGGAGCTGTTTTTT.

This clone was observed once. The chain carries TRBV5-1 and TRBJ2-1, with a weak D call TRBD2 (5 bases). This CDR3 spans 15 amino acids. With 3 bases removed from V and 0 bases from J, the gap between germline ends came to 10 bases. Germline CDR1 is SGHRS and CDR2 is YFSETQ. The CDR3 protein is CASSSTGNSYNEQFF. In nucleotides, the CDR3 is TGCGCCAGCAGCTCTACGGGAAACTCCTACAATGAGCAGTTCTTC.

This clone was recorded only once. The rearrangement uses TRBV18 and TRBJ1-2; 9 bases agree with TRBD1. The CDR3 consists of 18 residues. Germline CDR1 KGHSH, CDR2 LQKENI. V dropped 8 bases and J dropped 0; count of bases not matched to a gene: 16. Here the CDR3 DNA reads TGTGCCAGCACAGGCCCGGTGGCCGGGACAGGGCCTAACTATGGCTACACCTTC. Amino acids: CASTGPVAGTGPNYGYTF.

This clone was detected only once. The rearrangement uses TRBV7-2 and TRBJ1-1, with 9 bases that match TRBD1. Trimming removed 3 bases from V and 5 bases from J; junction bases left unmatched: 7. The germline V gene has CDR1 SGHTA and CDR2 FQGNSA. This CDR3 contains 15 residues. CDR3 amino acids: CASSFLGQGITEAFF. In DNA form, the CDR3 reads TGTGCCAGCAGCTTCTTAGGACAGGGGATTACTGAAGCTTTCTTT.

The chain carries TRBV7-3 and TRBJ2-3, with 7 bases that match TRBD1. Germline loops: CDR1 SGHTA, CDR2 FQGTGA. V lost 5 bases and J lost 5; bases outside the gene matches: 7. There are 14 residues in the CDR3. In DNA form, the CDR3 reads TGTGCCAGCAGCCCGACAGGGTTTGGAGATACGCAGTATTTT. Translation: CASSPTGFGDTQYF.

This chain connects TRBV13 to TRBJ2-5; 7 bases align to TRBD2. The germline gives CDR1 PRHDT, CDR2 FYEKMQ (reference sequence). CDR3 length equals 16 residues. With V trimmed by 0 bases and J by 2 bases, 6 bases remained unmatched. CDR3: CASSLGPGLLQETQYF. The CDR3 bases are TGTGCCAGCAGCTTAGGCCCGGGACTACTACAAGAGACCCAGTACTTC. Full variable domain (remainder filled in from reference TRBV13 and TRBJ2-5): AAGVIQSPRHLIKEKRETATLKCYPIPRHDTVYWYQQGPGQDPQFLISFYEKMQSDKGSIPDRFSAQQFSDYHSELNMSSLELGDSALYFCASSLGPGLLQETQYFGPGTRLLVL.

The chain employs TRBV5-5 and TRBJ1-2; 9 positions match TRBD1. Trimming cost V 4 bases and J 4 bases; bases outside gene matches: 5. Germline loops: CDR1 SGHKS, CDR2 YYEKEE (reference sequence). This CDR3 comprises 14 residues. Here the CDR3 DNA reads TGTGCCAGCAGCAGGACAGGGGACCTCTATGGCTACACCTTC. This gives the protein CASSRTGDLYGYTF.

CDR3 nucleotide sequence: TGTGCCACCAGTGATCCCGGACAGGAGCAAGAGACCCAGTACTTC. Its protein product is CATSDPGQEQETQYF. This chain joins TRBV24-1 and TRBJ2-5; 7 nucleotides agree with TRBD1. Germline V gives CDR1 KGHDR, CDR2 SFDVKD. This CDR3 has 15 amino acids. Germline trimming cut 3 bases from V and 2 bases from J; bases unmatched to any gene: 5.

The gene calls are TRBV27 and TRBJ1-5; D not resolved. The CDR3 length is 13 residues. Germline V lookup: CDR1 MNHEY, CDR2 SMNVEV (reference sequence). Trimming cost V 5 bases and J 4 bases, with 9 bases left between them. CDR3 DNA: TGTGCCAGCAGTCTTCACTGGAATCAGCCCCAGCATTTT. Amino acid sequence: CASSLHWNQPQHF.

The chain joins TRBV27 to TRBJ2-3; 9 bases are a match to TRBD2. V gave up 6 bases and J gave up 6 bases; unmatched junction bases: 13. The CDR3 covers 16 residues. Per the germline V gene, CDR1 is MNHEY and CDR2 is SMNVEV (reference sequence). The CDR3 spells CASRSLAGAQGDTQYF. Here the CDR3 DNA reads TGTGCCAGCAGATCTTTAGCGGGGGCCCAGGGGGATACGCAGTATTTT.

Here the CDR3 reads CASSSHYGQGGQPQHF. For the CDR3, the DNA is TGTGCCAGCAGCTCACATTATGGGCAGGGTGGTCAGCCCCAGCATTTT. This rearrangement joins TRBV7-2 to TRBJ1-5; weak D call: TRBD1 (5 bases). The CDR3 length is 16 residues. Trimming shortened V by 4 bases and J by 6 bases, and 19 bases separated the two germline ends. From germline, CDR1 is SGHTA and CDR2 FQGNSA.

V gene TRBV21-1 combines with J gene TRBJ1-4; the table's D call TRBD1 went unverified against the DNA. TRBV21-1 is a known pseudogene. This CDR3 has 19 amino acids. For the CDR3, the DNA is TGTGCCAGCAGCGCGCAACCGGGACAGACCCTCGTAGGGGGCGGAAAACTGTTTTTT. Translating it yields CASSAQPGQTLVGGGKLFF.